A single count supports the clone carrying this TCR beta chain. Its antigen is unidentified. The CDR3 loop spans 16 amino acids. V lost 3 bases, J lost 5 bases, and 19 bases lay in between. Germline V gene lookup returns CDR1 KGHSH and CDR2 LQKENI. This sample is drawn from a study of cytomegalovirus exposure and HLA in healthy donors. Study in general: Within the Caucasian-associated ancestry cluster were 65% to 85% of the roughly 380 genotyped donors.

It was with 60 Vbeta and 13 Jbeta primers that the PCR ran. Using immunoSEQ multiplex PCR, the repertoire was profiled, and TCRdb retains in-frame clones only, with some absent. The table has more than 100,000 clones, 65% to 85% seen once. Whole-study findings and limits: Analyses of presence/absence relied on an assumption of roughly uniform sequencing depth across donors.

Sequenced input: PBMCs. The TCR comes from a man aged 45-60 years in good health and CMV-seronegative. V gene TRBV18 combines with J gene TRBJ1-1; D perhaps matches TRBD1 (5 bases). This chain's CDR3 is CASSPRQPDWKTEAFF. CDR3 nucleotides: TGTGCCAGCTCACCCCGACAGCCCGACTGGAAGACTGAAGCTTTCTTT.